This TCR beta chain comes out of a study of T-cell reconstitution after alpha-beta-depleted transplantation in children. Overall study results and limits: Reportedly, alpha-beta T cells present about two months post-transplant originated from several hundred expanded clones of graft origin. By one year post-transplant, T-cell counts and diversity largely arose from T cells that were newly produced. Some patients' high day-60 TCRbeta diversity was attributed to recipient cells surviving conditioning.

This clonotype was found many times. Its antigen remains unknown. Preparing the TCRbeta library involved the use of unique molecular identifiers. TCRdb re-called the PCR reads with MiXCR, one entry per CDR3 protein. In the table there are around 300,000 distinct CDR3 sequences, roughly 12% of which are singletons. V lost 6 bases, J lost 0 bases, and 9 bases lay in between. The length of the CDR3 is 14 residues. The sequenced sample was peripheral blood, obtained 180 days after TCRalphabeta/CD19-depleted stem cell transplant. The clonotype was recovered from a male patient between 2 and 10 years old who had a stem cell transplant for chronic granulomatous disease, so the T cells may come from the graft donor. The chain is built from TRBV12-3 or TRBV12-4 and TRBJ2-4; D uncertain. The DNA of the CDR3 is TGTGCCAGCAGCCTACTGGTAGCCAAAAACATTCAGTACTTC. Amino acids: CASSLLVAKNIQYF.